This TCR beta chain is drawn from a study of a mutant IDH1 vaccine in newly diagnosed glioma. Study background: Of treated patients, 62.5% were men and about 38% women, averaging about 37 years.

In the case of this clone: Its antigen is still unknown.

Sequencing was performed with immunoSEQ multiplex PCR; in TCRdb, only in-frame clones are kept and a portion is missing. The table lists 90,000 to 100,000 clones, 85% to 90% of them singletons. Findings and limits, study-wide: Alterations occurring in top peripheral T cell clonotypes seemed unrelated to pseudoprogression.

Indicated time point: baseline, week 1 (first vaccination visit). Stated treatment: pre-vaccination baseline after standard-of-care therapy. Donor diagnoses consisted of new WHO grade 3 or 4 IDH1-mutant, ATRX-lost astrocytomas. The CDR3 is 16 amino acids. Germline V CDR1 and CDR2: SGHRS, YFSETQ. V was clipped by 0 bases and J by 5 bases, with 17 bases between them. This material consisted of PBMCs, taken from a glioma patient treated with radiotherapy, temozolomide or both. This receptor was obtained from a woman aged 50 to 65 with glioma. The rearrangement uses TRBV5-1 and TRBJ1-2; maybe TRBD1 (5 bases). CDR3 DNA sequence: TGCGCCAGCAGCTTGGGAGTGGCAGGGTCGATGTATGGCTACACCTTC. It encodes CASSLGVAGSMYGYTF.